This entry lists 14 T cell receptor beta chains sequenced from one sample in a study of control samples from healthy donors and cancer patients. Clones were read by immunoSEQ multiplex PCR, and TCRdb kept only the in-frame ones, dropping some. Of about 190,000 clones listed, around 90% were seen once; the top ten hold 1.5% to 2%. The sample consisted of blood. The receptors were sampled from a young man in good health.

The rearrangement links TRBV3-1 (or the pseudogene TRBV3-2) to TRBJ2-1; unclear D gene. Trimming pared 5 bases from V and 2 bases from J, leaving 7 bases between. The germline CDR1 and CDR2 sequences are LGHDT and YNNKEL (reference sequence). The CDR3 has 13 residues. The CDR3 DNA reads TGTGCCAGCAGCGGGAACACCTACAATGAGCAGTTCTTC. Translation gives CASSGNTYNEQFF.

This clone was seen a handful of times. The chain is built from TRBV7-9 and TRBJ2-7; 9 bases line up with TRBD1. Germline assignment: CDR1 SEHNR and CDR2 FQNEAQ (reference sequence). Losses at the gene ends were 3 bases for V and 2 bases for J; bases not matched to a gene: 8. This CDR3 has 16 residues. The DNA for the CDR3 is TGTGCCAGCAGCTTCCCGGGACAGGGTTCAACCTACGAGCAGTACTTC. This translates into CASSFPGQGSTYEQYF.

The rearrangement links TRBV18 to TRBJ2-7, with D possibly TRBD1 on 5 matching bases. This CDR3 spans 12 amino acids. CDR1 and CDR2 from the germline V gene are KGHSH and LQKENI. V was shortened by 3 bases and J by 6 bases, with 9 bases between the two germline ends. The CDR3 DNA sequence: TGTGCCAGCTCACCCAGGGTCGGCGAGCAGTACTTC. Protein sequence: CASSPRVGEQYF.

The chain couples TRBV7-9 to TRBJ1-1, with D hard to call. Trimming pared 5 bases from V and 11 bases from J, leaving 15 bases between. The CDR3 extends over 12 amino acids. The germline V gene encodes CDR1 SEHNR and CDR2 FQNEAQ (reference sequence). The CDR3 DNA reads TGTGCCAGCAGCCGACTGGAGGGTGGCGCTTTCTTT. This translates into CASSRLEGGAFF.

This sequence joins TRBV2 and TRBJ2-7, with D unresolved. The ends were cut back, 3 bases at V and 1 base at J, with 7 bases in the middle. Germline values: CDR1 SNHLY, CDR2 FYNNEI. This CDR3 is 13 amino acids long. CDR3 sequence reads: CASSEGGSYEQYF. In nucleotides, the CDR3 is TGTGCCAGCAGTGAGGGCGGTTCCTACGAGCAGTACTTC.

This clone is a singleton in its sample. V gene TRBV4-1 combines with J gene TRBJ2-2; 14 bases line up with TRBD2. Per germline, CDR1 MGHRA and CDR2 YSYEKL. The CDR3 is made up of 18 amino acids. J gave up 2 bases and V 4 bases, and 6 bases lay outside the gene matches. CDR3 DNA sequence: TGCGCCAGCAGCCTAAGACTAGCGGGGGGGAGCAACACCGGGGAGCTGTTTTTT. Its translation: CASSLRLAGGSNTGELFF.

This chain joins TRBV27 and TRBJ2-7, with 8 positions matching TRBD2. The germline V gene encodes CDR1 MNHEY and CDR2 SMNVEV (reference sequence). The CDR3 extends over 14 amino acids. The trim removed 8 bases at V and 3 bases at J, leaving 9 bases unmatched. CDR3 DNA: TGTGCCAGCCGCAAGCGGGGGTACAGCTACGAGCAGTACTTC. Amino acid sequence: CASRKRGYSYEQYF.

The CDR3 here is CASSSGQSNYGYTF. The CDR3, as DNA: TGCGCCAGCAGCTCGGGACAGTCTAACTATGGCTACACCTTC. This chain joins TRBV5-1 and TRBJ1-2, with 7 bases matching TRBD1. Losses at the gene ends were 3 bases for V and 0 bases for J; bases not matched to a gene: 2. The germline V gene has CDR1 SGHRS and CDR2 YFSETQ. This CDR3 spans 14 amino acids.

The DNA of the CDR3 is TGTGCCAGCAGCGTAGAACGGGTTAACACCGGGGAGCTGTTTTTT. Its protein product is CASSVERVNTGELFF. V gene TRBV9 combines with J gene TRBJ2-2; D not resolved. Trimming stripped 0 bases from V and 2 bases from J, with 8 bases between. This CDR3 is 15 amino acids long. CDR1 SGDLS and CDR2 YYNGEE come from the germline V gene. The whole variable domain, filled in from reference TRBV9 and TRBJ2-2, reads DSGVTQTPKHLITATGQRVTLRCSPRSGDLSVYWYQQSLDQGLQFLIQYYNGEERAKGNILERFSAQQFPDLHSELNLSSLELGDSALYFCASSVERVNTGELFFGEGSRLTVL.

V and J are TRBV14 and TRBJ2-3; possible D gene TRBD2, 6 bases. The CDR3 runs to 15 residues. Germline V gives CDR1 SGHDN, CDR2 FVKESK. Trimming stripped 2 bases from V and 3 bases from J, with 12 bases between. The CDR3 DNA sequence: TGTGCCAGCAGCCAAAGGCGGGGACGGACAGATACGCAGTATTTT. It codes for CASSQRRGRTDTQYF.

This chain joins TRBV6-1 and TRBJ2-4, with TRBD2 matching 9 bases. Trimming cost V 2 bases and J 9 bases; bases outside gene matches: 5. This CDR3 spans 14 amino acids. Germline loops: CDR1 MNHNS, CDR2 SASEGT. This chain's CDR3 is CASSEQGTSFIQYF. The CDR3, as DNA: TGTGCCAGCAGTGAACAGGGGACTAGCTTCATTCAGTACTTC.

This clone was seen only once. In DNA, the CDR3 is TGTGCCAGCAGCCAACCGCTCGGTCGCCAGGGATACACAGATACGCAGTATTTT. Translation: CASSQPLGRQGYTDTQYF. V gene TRBV14 combines with J gene TRBJ2-3, with D possibly TRBD1 on 5 matching bases. Deletions cut 2 bases from V and 2 bases from J, with 20 bases between. There are 18 residues in the CDR3. CDR1 and CDR2 (germline): SGHDN, FVKESK.

J is TRBJ1-1 and V is TRBV5-1; 9 bases map to TRBD1. This CDR3 is built from 14 residues. Germline CDR1 and CDR2: SGHRS and YFSETQ. V lost 2 bases to trimming and J lost 5 bases; unmatched junction nucleotides: 4. The CDR3 loop reads CASSFGTGRTEAFF. CDR3 DNA sequence: TGCGCCAGCAGCTTTGGGACAGGGAGAACTGAAGCTTTCTTT. The whole variable domain, remainder taken from reference TRBV5-1 and TRBJ1-1, is KAGVTQTPRYLIKTRGQQVTLSCSPISGHRSVSWYQQTPGQGLQFLFEYFSETQRNKGNFPGRFSGRQFSNSRSEMNVSTLELGDSALYLCASSFGTGRTEAFFGQGTRLTVV.

The rearrangement uses TRBV19 and TRBJ1-5; D call uncertain. The CDR3 runs to 13 residues. The ends were cut back, 6 bases at V and 5 bases at J, with 11 bases in the middle. In germline, CDR1 is LNHDA, CDR2 SQIVND (reference sequence). The CDR3 DNA sequence: TGTGCCAGTAGGAGCTTCCCAGATCAGCCCCAGCATTTT. Translating gives CASRSFPDQPQHF. The entire variable domain, with the rest obtained from reference TRBV19 and TRBJ1-5, is as follows: DGGITQSPKYLFRKEGQNVTLSCEQNLNHDAMYWYRQDPGQGLRLIYYSQIVNDFQKGDIAEGYSVSREKKESFPLTVTSAQKNPTAFYLCASRSFPDQPQHFGDGTRLSIL.